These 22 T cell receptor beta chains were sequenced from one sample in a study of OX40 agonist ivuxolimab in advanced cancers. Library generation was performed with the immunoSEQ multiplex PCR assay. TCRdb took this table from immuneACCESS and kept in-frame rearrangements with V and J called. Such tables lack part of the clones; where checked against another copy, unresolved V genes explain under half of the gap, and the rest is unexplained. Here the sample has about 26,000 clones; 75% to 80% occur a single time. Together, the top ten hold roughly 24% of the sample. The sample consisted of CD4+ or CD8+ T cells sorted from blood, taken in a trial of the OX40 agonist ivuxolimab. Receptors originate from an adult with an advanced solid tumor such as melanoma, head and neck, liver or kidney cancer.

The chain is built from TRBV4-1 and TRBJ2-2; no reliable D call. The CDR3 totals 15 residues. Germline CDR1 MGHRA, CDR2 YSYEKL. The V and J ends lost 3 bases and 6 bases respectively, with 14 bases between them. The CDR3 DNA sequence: TGCGCCAGCAGCCAGTCTACTGGCCAGCCCGGGGAGCTGTTTTTT. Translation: CASSQSTGQPGELFF.

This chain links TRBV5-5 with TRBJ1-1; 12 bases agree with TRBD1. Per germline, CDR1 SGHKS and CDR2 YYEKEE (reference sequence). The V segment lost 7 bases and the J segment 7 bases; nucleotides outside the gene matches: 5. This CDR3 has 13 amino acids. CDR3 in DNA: TGTGCCAGCCGAGGGACAGGGGGCTTTGAAGCTTTCTTT. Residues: CASRGTGGFEAFF.

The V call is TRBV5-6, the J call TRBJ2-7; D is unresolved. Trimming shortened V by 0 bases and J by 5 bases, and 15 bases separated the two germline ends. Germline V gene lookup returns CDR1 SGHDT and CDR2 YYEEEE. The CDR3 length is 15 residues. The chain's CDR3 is CASSLGGILVHEQYF. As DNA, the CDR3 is TGTGCCAGCAGCTTGGGTGGGATCTTGGTACACGAGCAGTACTTC.

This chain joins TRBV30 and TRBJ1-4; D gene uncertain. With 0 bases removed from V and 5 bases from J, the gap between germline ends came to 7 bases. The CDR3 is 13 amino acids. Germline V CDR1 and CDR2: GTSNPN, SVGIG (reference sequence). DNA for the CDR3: TGTGCCTGGAGTGTTTCCGGCAATGAAAAACTGTTTTTT. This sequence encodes CAWSVSGNEKLFF.

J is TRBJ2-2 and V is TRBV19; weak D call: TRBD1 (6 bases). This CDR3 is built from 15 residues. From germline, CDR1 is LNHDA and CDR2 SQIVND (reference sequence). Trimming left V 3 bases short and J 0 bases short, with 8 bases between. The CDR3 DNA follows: TGTGCCAGTAGTATTTGGGGGCCGAACACCGGGGAGCTGTTTTTT. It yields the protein CASSIWGPNTGELFF.

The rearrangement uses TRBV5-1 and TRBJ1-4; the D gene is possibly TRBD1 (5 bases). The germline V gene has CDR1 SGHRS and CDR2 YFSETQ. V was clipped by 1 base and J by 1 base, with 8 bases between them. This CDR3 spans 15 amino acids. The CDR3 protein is CASSLQQGTNEKLFF. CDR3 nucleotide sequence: TGCGCCAGCAGCTTGCAGCAGGGAACTAATGAAAAACTGTTTTTT.

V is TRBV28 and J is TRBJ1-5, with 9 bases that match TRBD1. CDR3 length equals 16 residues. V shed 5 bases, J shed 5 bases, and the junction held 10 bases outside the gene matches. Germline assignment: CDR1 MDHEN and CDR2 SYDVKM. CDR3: CASSATGQGRHQPQHF. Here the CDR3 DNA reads TGTGCCAGCAGTGCAACGGGACAGGGAAGGCATCAGCCCCAGCATTTT. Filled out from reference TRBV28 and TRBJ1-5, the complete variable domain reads DVKVTQSSRYLVKRTGEKVFLECVQDMDHENMFWYRQDPGLGLRLIYFSYDVKMKEKGDIPEGYSVSREKKERFSLILESASTNQTSMYLCASSATGQGRHQPQHFGDGTRLSIL.

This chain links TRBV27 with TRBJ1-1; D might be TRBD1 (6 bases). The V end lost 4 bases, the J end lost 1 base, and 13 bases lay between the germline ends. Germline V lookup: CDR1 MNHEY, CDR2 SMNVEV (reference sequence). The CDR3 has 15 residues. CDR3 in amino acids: CASSYVRGKNTEAFF. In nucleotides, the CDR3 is TGTGCCAGCAGTTACGTGAGGGGGAAGAACACTGAAGCTTTCTTT.

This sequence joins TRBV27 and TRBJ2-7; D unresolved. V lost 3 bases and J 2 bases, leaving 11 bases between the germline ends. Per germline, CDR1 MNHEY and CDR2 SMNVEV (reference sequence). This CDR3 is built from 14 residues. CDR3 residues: CASSFVYGAYEQYF. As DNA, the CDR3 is TGTGCCAGCAGTTTTGTGTACGGAGCCTACGAGCAGTACTTC.

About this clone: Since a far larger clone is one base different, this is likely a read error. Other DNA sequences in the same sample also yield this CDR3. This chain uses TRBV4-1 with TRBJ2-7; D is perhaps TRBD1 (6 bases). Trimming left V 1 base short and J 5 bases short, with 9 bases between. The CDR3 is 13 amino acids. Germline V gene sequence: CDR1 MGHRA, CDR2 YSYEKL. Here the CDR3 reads CASSQVGADEQYF. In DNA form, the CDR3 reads TGCGCCAGCAGCCAAGTGGGGGCCGACGAGCAGTACTTC.

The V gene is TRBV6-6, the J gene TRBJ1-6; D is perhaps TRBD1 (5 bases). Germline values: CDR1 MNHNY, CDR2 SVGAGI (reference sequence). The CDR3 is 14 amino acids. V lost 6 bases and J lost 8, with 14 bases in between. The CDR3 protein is CASSLAIGDSPLHF. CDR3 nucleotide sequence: TGTGCCAGCAGCCTGGCAATAGGGGATTCACCCCTCCACTTT.

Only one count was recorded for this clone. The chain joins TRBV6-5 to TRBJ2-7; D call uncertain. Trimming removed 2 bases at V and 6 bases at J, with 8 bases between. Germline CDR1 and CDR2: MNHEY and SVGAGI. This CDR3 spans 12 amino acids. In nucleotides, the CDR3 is TGTGCCAGCAGTTACGCCCGGGTCGAGCAGTACTTC. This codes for CASSYARVEQYF.

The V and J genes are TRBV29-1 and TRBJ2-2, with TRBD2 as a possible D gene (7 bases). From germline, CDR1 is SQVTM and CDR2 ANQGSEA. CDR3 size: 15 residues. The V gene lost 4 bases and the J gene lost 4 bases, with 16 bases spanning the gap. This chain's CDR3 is CSVVLSGGSTGELFF. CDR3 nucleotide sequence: TGCAGCGTTGTACTATCGGGGGGCTCCACCGGGGAGCTGTTTTTT.

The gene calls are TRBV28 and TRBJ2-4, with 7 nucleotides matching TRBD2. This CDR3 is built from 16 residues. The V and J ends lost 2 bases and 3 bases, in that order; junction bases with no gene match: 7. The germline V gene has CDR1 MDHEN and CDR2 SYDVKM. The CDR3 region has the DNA TGTGCCAGCAGTTTAGGCGCGGGGGTGGGCAAAAACATTCAGTACTTC. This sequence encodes CASSLGAGVGKNIQYF.

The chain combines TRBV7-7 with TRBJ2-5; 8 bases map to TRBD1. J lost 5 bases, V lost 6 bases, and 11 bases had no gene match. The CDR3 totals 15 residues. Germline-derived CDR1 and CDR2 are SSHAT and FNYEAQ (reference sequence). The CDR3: CASSPTRGRGETQYF. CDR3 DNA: TGTGCCAGCAGTCCCACCAGGGGGCGCGGGGAGACCCAGTACTTC.

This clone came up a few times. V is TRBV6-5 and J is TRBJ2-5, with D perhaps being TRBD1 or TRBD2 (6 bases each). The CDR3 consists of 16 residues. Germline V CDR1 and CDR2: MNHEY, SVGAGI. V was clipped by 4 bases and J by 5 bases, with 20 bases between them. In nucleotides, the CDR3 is TGTGCCAGCAGTTTTCGCCCAGGGGAGGCGTGGGAGACCCAGTACTTC. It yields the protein CASSFRPGEAWETQYF.

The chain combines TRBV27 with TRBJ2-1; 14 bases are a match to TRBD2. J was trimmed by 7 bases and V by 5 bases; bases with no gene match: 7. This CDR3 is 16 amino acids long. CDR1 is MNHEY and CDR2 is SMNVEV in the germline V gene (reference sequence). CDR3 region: CASSPGTSGSGNEQFF. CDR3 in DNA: TGTGCCAGCAGTCCCGGGACTAGCGGGAGTGGGAATGAGCAGTTCTTC.

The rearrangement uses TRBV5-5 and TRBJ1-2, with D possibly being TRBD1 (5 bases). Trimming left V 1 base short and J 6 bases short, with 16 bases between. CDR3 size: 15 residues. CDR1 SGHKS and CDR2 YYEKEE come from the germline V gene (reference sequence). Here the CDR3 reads CASSLYQGQPHGYTF. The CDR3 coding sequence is TGTGCCAGCAGCTTGTATCAGGGCCAGCCCCATGGCTACACCTTC. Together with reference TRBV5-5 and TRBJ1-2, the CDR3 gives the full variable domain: DAGVTQSPTHLIKTRGQQVTLRCSPISGHKSVSWYQQVLGQGPQFIFQYYEKEERGRGNFPDRFSARQFPNYSSELNVNALLLGDSALYLCASSLYQGQPHGYTFGSGTRLTVV.

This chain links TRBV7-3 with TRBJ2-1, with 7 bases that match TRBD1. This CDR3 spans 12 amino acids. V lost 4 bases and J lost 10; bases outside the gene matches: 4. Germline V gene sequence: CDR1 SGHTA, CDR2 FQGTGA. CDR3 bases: TGTGCCAGCAGCTCAGAGGGGGCGGAGCAGTTCTTC. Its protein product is CASSSEGAEQFF.

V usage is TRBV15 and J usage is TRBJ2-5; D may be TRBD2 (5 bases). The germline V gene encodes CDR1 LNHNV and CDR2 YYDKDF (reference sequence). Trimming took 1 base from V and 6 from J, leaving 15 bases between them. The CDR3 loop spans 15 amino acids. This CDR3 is CATSRGQLEIKTQYF. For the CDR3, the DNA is TGTGCCACCAGCAGAGGGCAACTAGAGATAAAGACCCAGTACTTC.

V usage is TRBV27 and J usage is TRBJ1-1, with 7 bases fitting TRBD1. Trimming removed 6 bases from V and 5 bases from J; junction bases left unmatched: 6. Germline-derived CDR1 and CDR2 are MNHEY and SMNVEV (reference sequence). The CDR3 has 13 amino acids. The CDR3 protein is CASSSGGWTEAFF. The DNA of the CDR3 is TGTGCCAGCAGCTCAGGGGGATGGACTGAAGCTTTCTTT.

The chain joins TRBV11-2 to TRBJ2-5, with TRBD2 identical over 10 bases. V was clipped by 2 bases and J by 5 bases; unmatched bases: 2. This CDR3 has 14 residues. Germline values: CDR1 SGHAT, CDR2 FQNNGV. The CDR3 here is CASSLWTSGETQYF. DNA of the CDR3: TGTGCCAGCAGCTTATGGACTAGCGGCGAGACCCAGTACTTC. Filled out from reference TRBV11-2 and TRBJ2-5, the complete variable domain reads EAGVAQSPRYKIIEKRQSVAFWCNPISGHATLYWYQQILGQGPKLLIQFQNNGVVDDSQLPKDRFSAERLKGVDSTLKIQPAKLEDSAVYLCASSLWTSGETQYFGPGTRLLVL.